This entry is about one T cell receptor (beta chain). Its antigen has not been determined. No much larger clonotype is one base removed from it; base qualities were not supplied. The intended sense of this specimen's treatment or condition label: 15 to 20 received Ad26.COV2.S at low or high dose, single or two shots; about 5 received placebo; per-sample allocation not given. Repertoires of vaccine and placebo recipients were sequenced from samples collected on day 63 after the first injection. In Cohort 1b, roughly 26 adults aged 18-55 years were enrolled at a single site in Boston, USA, between 29 July and 7 August 2020. Ad26.COV2.S consisted of a replication-incompetent adenovirus type 26 vector by which a prefusion-stabilized SARS-CoV-2 spike protein from the original Wuhan strain was expressed. TCRbeta CDR3 regions were sequenced with the immunoSEQ Assay. After extraction, genomic DNA underwent amplification by bias-controlled multiplex PCR, followed by high-throughput sequencing. Turning to the authors' computational methods: To quantify the absolute abundance of every unique TCRbeta CDR3 region, sequences were collapsed and filtered. T cell fraction was estimated by normalizing TCRbeta template counts to usable DNA, which was measured by amplifying reference genes present in all nucleated cells. Repertoire TCRs were annotated as SARS-CoV-2-specific when V gene, CDR3 amino acid sequence and J gene were exactly matched to a known reactive TCR set. The reference SARS-CoV-2 TCR set was derived from MIRA and filtered for enrichment in COVID-19-positive ImmuneCODE repertoires, a step that removed public or cross-reactive TCRs. Based on the MIRA antigens, annotated TCRs were further analysed at the level of specific ORF or position within ORF. Breadth was defined as the number of annotated unique rearrangements divided by the total number of unique productive rearrangements, and depth was defined as the summed frequency of the annotated unique rearrangements. Group comparisons of TCR breadth used two-sided Wilcoxon rank-sum tests. TCRdb provides this immuneACCESS table in a form limited to in-frame rearrangements. Some clones are lacking; in checked studies, under half of them reflect an unresolved V gene, and why the rest are absent is not known. V and J calls and clone size follow that table, whereas D and trimming were derived from the DNA. The sample yields some 250,000 clones; around 87% were counted once. The ten largest account for around a tenth of the sample.

After removal of 1 base from V and 5 bases from J, the junction retains 4 bases not matched to a gene. Taken from cysteine to phenylalanine, the CDR3 has 14 residues. Only the CDR3 region is kept as DNA, spanning 42 bases read in frame from base 1. CDR1 and CDR2 were assigned from the germline V gene as SGHTA and FQGNSA. These data are taken from a study of Ad26.COV2.S vaccination and SARS-CoV-2 variants (dated by TCRdb to the early 2020s). As for the study more broadly: Donors in the vaccine arm were drawn from COV1001, a phase I-IIa trial of Ad26.COV2.S in healthy adults that was multicentre, randomized, double-blind and placebo-controlled. Ad26.COV2.S was given intramuscularly at 5x10^10 or 1x10^11 viral particles, as a single shot or as two shots 56 days apart. TCRbeta repertoire sequencing served as the tool for gauging how specific and how broad the SARS-CoV-2-reactive T cell receptors were following Ad26.COV2.S vaccination. The TCR-sequenced set comprised about 32 samples: around 20 Ad26.COV2.S vaccine recipients, 5 placebo recipients and 8 SARS-CoV-2 convalescent individuals. Trial participants were randomized into five groups of five: low-dose or high-dose Ad26.COV2.S given once or twice, or placebo on both occasions. Investigators remained blinded to trial group allocation during experiments and outcome assessment. Findings and caveats that apply to the study as a whole: Non-spike TCR breadth was comparable between vaccine and placebo recipients, consistent with the vaccine containing only spike. The authors noted that the TCR breadth and depth analyses may have underestimated total T cell responses. Ad26.COV2.S recipients had higher spike-specific TCR breadth than placebo recipients (P = 0.0014). Comparing responses between vaccine doses or regimens was not something the study was powered to do. After vaccination, spike-specific CD8+ and CD4+ T cell responses were reported to show substantial breadth.

The TCR comes from a person between 18 and 65 years old who received the Ad26.COV2.S COVID-19 vaccine or a placebo. The sequences come from peripheral blood, collected in a trial of Ad26.COV2.S vaccine versus placebo. The chain links TRBV7-2 with TRBJ2-5; TRBD1 lines up with 7 middle nucleotides. The CDR3: CASSLGRGQETQYF. In nucleotide form, the sequence is TGTGCCAGCAGCTTAGGTAGGGGACAGGAGACCCAGTACTTC.